The clone carrying this T cell receptor beta chain was observed many times. Its matching antigen is unknown. These data belong to a study of T cell repertoires in cytomegalovirus infection. The wider study: The authors relied on CMV epitopes, both recently identified HLA-C-restricted and well-studied HLA-B-restricted. Public TCR beta signatures marked donors with CMV infection and the matching HLA.

Trimming left V 0 bases short and J 2 bases short, with 10 bases between. Germline V gives CDR1 LGHNA, CDR2 YNFKEQ. CDR3 length: 15 amino acids. Study-wide findings and caveats: Across the ex vivo response, the dominant clonotypes were HLA-C-restricted CMV-specific TCR beta clonotypes.

Each CDR3 protein gets one entry after TCRdb re-called the reads with MiXCR. The sample carries 300,000 to 400,000 distinct CDR3 sequences, roughly 29% recorded once. The receptor's source is a human donor in good health (CMV status not recorded). Some clones in this sample may be carry-over from other donors' samples. This chain connects TRBV4-2 to TRBJ2-5; D possibly corresponds to TRBD1 (5 bases). The sequencing here drew on cultured PBMCs, taken from culture after CMV antigen stimulation. The CDR3 coding sequence is TGTGCCAGCAGCCAAGAGATGAGACAGCAAGAGACCCAGTACTTC. Protein sequence: CASSQEMRQQETQYF.